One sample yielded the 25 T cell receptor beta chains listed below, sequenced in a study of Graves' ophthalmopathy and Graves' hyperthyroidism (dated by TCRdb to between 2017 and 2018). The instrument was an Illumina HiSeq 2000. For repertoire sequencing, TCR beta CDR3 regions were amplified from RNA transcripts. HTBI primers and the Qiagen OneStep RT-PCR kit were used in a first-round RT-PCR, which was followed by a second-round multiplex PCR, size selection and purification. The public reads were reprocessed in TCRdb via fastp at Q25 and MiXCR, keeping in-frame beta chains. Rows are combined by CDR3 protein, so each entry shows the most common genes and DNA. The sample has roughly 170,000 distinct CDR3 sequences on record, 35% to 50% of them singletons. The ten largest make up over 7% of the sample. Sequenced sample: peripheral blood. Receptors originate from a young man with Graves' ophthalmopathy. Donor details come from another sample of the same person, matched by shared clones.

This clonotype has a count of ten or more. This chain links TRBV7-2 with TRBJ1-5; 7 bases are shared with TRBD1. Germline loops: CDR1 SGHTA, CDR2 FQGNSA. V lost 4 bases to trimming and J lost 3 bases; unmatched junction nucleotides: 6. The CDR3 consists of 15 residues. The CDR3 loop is CASSSQGGANQPQHF. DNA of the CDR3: TGTGCCAGCAGCTCGCAGGGGGGGGCCAATCAGCCCCAGCATTTT.

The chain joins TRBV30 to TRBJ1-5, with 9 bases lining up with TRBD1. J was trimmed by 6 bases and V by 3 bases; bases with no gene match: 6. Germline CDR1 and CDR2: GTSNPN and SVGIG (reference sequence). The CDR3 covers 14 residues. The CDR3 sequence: CAWSGTGITQPQHF. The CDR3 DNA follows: TGTGCCTGGAGCGGGACAGGGATAACTCAGCCCCAGCATTTT.

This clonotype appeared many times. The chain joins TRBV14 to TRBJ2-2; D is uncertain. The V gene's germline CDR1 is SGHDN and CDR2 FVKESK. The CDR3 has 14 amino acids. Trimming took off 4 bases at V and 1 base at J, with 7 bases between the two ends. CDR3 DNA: TGTGCCAGCAGCCCGAATCTGAACACCGGGGAGCTGTTTTTT. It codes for CASSPNLNTGELFF.

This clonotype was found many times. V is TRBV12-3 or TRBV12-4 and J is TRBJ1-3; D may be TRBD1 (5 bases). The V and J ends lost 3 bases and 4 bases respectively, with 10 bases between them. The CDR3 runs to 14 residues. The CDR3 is CASSLRGSGNTIYF. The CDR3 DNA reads TGTGCCAGCAGTTTGAGGGGTTCCGGAAACACCATATATTTT.

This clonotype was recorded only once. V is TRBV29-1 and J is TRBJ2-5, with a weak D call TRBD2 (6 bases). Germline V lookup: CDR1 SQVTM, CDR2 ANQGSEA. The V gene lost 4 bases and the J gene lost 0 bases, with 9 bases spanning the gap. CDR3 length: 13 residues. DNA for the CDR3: TGCAGCGTTGCTAGGACTAACCAAGAGACCCAGTACTTC. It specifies CSVARTNQETQYF.

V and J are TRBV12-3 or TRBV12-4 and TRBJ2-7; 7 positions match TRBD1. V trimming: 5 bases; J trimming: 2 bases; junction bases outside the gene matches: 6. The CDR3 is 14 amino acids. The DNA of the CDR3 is TGTGCCAGCAGTCTACAGGGGATAGCCTACGAGCAGTACTTC. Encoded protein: CASSLQGIAYEQYF.

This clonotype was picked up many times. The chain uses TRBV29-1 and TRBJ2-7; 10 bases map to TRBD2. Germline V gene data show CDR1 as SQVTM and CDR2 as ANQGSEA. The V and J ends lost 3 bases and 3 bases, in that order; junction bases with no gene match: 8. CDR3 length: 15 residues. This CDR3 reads CSVDRRTSGVYEQYF. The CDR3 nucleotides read TGCAGCGTTGACCGCCGGACTAGCGGAGTCTACGAGCAGTACTTC.

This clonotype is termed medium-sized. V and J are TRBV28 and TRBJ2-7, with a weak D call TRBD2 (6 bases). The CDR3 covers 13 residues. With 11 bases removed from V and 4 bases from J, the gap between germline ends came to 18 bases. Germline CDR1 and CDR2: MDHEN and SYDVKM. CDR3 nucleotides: TGTGCCTCGAGGGACTCCACTTGGTACGAGCAGTACTTC. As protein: CASRDSTWYEQYF.

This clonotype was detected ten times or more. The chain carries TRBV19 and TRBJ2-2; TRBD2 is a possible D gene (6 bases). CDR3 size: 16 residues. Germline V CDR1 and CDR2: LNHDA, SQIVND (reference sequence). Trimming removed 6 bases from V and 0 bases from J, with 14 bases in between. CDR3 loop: CASRLAPGANTGELFF. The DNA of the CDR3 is TGTGCCAGTAGACTAGCACCCGGCGCGAACACCGGGGAGCTGTTTTTT.

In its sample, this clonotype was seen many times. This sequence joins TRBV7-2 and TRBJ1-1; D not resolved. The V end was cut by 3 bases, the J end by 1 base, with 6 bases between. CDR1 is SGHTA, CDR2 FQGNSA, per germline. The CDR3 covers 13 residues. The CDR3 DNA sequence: TGTGCCAGCAGCTTGAAGAGGAACACTGAAGCTTTCTTT. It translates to CASSLKRNTEAFF. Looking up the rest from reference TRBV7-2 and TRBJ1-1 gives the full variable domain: GAGVSQSPSNKVTEKGKDVELRCDPISGHTALYWYRQSLGQGLEFLIYFQGNSAPDKSGLPSDRFSAERTGGSVSTLTIQRTQQEDSAVYLCASSLKRNTEAFFGQGTRLTVV.

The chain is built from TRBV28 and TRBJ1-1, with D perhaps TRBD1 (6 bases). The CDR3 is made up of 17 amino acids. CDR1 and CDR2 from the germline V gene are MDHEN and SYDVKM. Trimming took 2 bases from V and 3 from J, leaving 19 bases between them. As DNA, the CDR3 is TGTGCCAGCAGTTTAATACCACAGGGCCTAGCTCACACTGAAGCTTTCTTT. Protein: CASSLIPQGLAHTEAFF.

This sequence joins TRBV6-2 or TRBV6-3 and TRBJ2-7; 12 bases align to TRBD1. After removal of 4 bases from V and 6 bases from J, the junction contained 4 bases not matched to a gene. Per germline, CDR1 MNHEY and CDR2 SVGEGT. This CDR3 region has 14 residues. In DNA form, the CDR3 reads TGTGCCAGCAGTTCCGGGACAGGGGGCGGCGAGCAGTACTTC. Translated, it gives CASSSGTGGGEQYF.

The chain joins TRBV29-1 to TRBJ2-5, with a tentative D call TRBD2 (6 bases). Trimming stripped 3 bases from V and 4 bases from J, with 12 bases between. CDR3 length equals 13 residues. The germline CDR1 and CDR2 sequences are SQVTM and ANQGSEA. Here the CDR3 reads CSVDGGTLETQYF. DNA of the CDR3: TGCAGCGTTGATGGCGGGACTCTAGAGACCCAGTACTTC.

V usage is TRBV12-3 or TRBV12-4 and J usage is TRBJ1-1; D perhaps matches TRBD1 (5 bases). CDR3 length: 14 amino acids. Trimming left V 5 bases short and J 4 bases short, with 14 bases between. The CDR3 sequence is CASSVQAGTTEAFF. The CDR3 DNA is TGTGCCAGCAGTGTCCAAGCTGGGACCACTGAAGCTTTCTTT.

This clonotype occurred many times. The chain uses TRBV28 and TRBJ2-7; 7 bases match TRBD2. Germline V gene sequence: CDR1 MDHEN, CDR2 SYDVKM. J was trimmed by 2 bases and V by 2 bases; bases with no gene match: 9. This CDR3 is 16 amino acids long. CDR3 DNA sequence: TGTGCCAGCAGTTTAGGGCGTACGGGAGGACCCTACGAGCAGTACTTC. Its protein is CASSLGRTGGPYEQYF. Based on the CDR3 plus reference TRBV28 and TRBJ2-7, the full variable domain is DVKVTQSSRYLVKRTGEKVFLECVQDMDHENMFWYRQDPGLGLRLIYFSYDVKMKEKGDIPEGYSVSREKKERFSLILESASTNQTSMYLCASSLGRTGGPYEQYFGPGTRLTVT.

The chain's CDR3 is CASSTPGGAQETQYF. In DNA, the CDR3 is TGTGCCAGCAGCACGCCCGGAGGCGCTCAAGAGACCCAGTACTTC. The chain is built from TRBV6-2 or TRBV6-3 and TRBJ2-5; TRBD2 might be the D (5 bases). This CDR3 contains 15 residues. V dropped 6 bases and J dropped 2 bases, with 16 bases sitting between them. Germline loops: CDR1 MNHEY, CDR2 SVGEGT.

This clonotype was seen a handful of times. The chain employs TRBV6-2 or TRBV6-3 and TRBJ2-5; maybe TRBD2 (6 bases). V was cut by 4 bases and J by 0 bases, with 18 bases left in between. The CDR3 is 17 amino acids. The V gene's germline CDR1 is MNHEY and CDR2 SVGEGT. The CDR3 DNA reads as TGTGCCAGCAGTTCTCCCCCCGGGACTTTGTACCAAGAGACCCAGTACTTC. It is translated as CASSSPPGTLYQETQYF.

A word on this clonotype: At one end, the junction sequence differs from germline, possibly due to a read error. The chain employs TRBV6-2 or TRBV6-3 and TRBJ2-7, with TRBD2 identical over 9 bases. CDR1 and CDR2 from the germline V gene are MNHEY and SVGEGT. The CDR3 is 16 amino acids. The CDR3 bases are TGTGCCAGCAGTTACGGGGGCGGGACTAGCTCCCACGAGCAGTACTTC. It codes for CASSYGGGTSSHEQYF.

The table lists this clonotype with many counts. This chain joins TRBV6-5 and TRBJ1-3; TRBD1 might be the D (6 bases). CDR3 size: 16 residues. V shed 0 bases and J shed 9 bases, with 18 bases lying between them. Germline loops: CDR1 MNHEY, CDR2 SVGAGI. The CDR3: CASSYSGQGKGGTIYF. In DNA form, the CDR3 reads TGTGCCAGCAGTTACTCGGGGCAGGGGAAGGGAGGCACCATATATTTT.

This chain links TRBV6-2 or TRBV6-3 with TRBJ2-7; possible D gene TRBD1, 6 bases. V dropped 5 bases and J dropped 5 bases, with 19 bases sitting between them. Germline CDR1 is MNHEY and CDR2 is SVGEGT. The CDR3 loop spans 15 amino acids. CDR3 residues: CASSRRGGINHEQYF. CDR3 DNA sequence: TGTGCCAGCAGTCGACGAGGGGGAATTAACCACGAGCAGTACTTC.

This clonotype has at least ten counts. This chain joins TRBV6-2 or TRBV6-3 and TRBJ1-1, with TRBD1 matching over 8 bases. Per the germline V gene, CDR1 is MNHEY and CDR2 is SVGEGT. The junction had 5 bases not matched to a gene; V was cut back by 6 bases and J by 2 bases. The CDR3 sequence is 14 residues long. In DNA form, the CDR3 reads TGTGCCAGCAGAAATGGACAGGGAAACACTGAAGCTTTCTTT. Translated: CASRNGQGNTEAFF.

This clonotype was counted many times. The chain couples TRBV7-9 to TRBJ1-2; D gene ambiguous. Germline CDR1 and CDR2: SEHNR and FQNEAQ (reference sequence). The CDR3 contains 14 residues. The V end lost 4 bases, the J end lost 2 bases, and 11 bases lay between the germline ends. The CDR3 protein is CASSYLEGNYGYTF. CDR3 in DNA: TGTGCCAGCAGCTACCTAGAAGGGAACTATGGCTACACCTTC.

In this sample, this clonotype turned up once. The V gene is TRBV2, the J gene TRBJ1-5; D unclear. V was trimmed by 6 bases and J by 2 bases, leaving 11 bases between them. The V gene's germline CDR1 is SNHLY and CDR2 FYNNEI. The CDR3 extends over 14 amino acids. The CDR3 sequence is CASSSDTRNQPQHF. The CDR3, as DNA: TGTGCCAGCAGCAGCGACACCCGCAATCAGCCCCAGCATTTT.

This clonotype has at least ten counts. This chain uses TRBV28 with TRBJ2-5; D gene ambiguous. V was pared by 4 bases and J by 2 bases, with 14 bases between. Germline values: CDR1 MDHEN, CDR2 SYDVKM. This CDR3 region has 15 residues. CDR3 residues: CASSSIWVSQETQYF. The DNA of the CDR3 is TGTGCCAGCAGTTCCATTTGGGTATCGCAAGAGACCCAGTACTTC.

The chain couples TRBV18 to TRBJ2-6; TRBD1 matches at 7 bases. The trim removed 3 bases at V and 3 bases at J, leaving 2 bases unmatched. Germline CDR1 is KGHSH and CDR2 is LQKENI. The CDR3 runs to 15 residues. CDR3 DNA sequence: TGTGCCAGCTCACCTCGGACAGGTGGGGCCAACGTCCTGACTTTC. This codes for CASSPRTGGANVLTF.